A selection of T cell receptor beta chains follows, all from one sample in a study of blood T cell repertoires in COVID-19. Clones were read by immunoSEQ multiplex PCR, and TCRdb kept only the in-frame ones, dropping some. The table lists under 200,000 clones, around three quarters of them singletons. Sequencing was performed on PBMCs or T cells enriched from blood (not recorded which). The receptors here all came from a woman aged 70-85 years in a cohort exposed to, infected with or recovered from COVID-19 (not recorded which). CDR3s include the opening cysteine and the closing phenylalanine or tryptophan. D genes are given only for firm matches. Rows may omit the clone size; those that give it use once, few, many or a size class.

d_gene,j_gene,abundance,v_gene,CDR3aa,CDR3nt
TRBD1,TRBJ2-5,few,TRBV5-1,CASSLGASTGEETQYF,TGCGCCAGCAGCTTGGGGGCATCGACAGGGGAAGAGACCCAGTACTTC
TRBD2,TRBJ2-3,.,TRBV7-6,CASSPGTSGSGGTQYF,TGTGCCAGCAGCCCCGGGACTAGCGGGAGTGGGGGTACGCAGTATTTT
.,TRBJ1-2,.,TRBV5-4,CASSSFAVATGGYTF,TGTGCCAGCAGCTCGTTTGCCGTGGCCACGGGAGGCTACACCTTC
TRBD2,TRBJ2-7,few,TRBV5-1,CASSLVSGRGEQYF,TGCGCCAGCAGCTTGGTTAGCGGGAGAGGCGAGCAGTACTTC
.,TRBJ2-3,.,TRBV2,CATKREMGGDTQYF,TGTGCCACCAAAAGGGAGATGGGCGGGGATACGCAGTATTTT
TRBD2,TRBJ2-1,.,TRBV2,CASSSGTSGMGEQFF,TGTGCCAGCAGTTCCGGGACTAGCGGGATGGGTGAGCAGTTCTTC
.,TRBJ1-5,.,TRBV19,CASSIPLEGHGNQPQHF,TGTGCCAGTAGTATTCCCTTGGAGGGGCACGGCAATCAGCCCCAGCATTTT
TRBD1,TRBJ1-5,.,TRBV7-8,CASSARQGSNRDQPQHF,TGTGCCAGCAGCGCCCGACAGGGGTCAAATCGGGATCAGCCCCAGCATTTT
.,TRBJ1-5,.,TRBV3-1/TRBV3-2,CASSQEAGYQPQHF,TGTGCCAGCAGCCAAGAGGCCGGGTACCAGCCCCAGCATTTT
.,TRBJ1-6,few,TRBV27,CASARQGGNSPLHF,TGTGCCTCAGCAAGGCAGGGAGGGAATTCACCCCTCCACTTT
TRBD1,TRBJ2-7,.,TRBV28,CASSITGAYSYEQYF,TGTGCCAGCAGCATTACAGGGGCCTACTCCTACGAGCAGTACTTC
.,TRBJ1-1,.,TRBV28,CASSPGKRDTEAFF,TGTGCCAGCAGTCCAGGGAAACGGGACACTGAAGCTTTCTTT
.,TRBJ2-1,.,TRBV5-5,CASRPGDRDKQFF,TGTGCCAGCAGACCGGGGGATAGAGACAAGCAGTTCTTC
.,TRBJ2-3,.,TRBV5-1,CASSLAGPEGTQYF,TGCGCCAGCAGCTTGGCAGGACCCGAGGGCACGCAGTATTTT
.,TRBJ1-2,.,TRBV5-1,CASSEEGYGYTF,TGCGCCAGCAGCGAGGAAGGCTATGGCTACACCTTC
.,TRBJ2-1,.,TRBV5-1,CASSLDRYNEQFF,TGCGCCAGCAGCTTGGACAGGTACAATGAGCAGTTCTTC
TRBD2,TRBJ2-1,.,TRBV6-2/TRBV6-3,CASSYQPGLAGDYNEQFF,TGTGCCAGCAGTTACCAGCCAGGGTTGGCGGGAGACTACAATGAGCAGTTCTTC
TRBD1,TRBJ1-1,.,TRBV7-3,CASSSQGGGTEAFF,TGTGCCAGCAGCTCACAGGGGGGAGGCACTGAAGCTTTCTTT
TRBD1,TRBJ1-5,.,TRBV28,CASSLQTGSFNQPQHF,TGTGCCAGCAGTTTACAGACAGGGTCGTTTAATCAGCCCCAGCATTTT
TRBD2,TRBJ2-1,.,TRBV27,CASSPLAGKAQLGQFF,TGTGCCAGCAGTCCCCTAGCGGGAAAGGCTCAATTAGGGCAGTTCTTC
TRBD2,TRBJ2-3,.,TRBV4-1,CASSQQGLAGGLGTDTQYF,TGCGCCAGCAGCCAACAGGGACTAGCGGGAGGTTTGGGCACAGATACGCAGTATTTT
.,TRBJ2-7,few,TRBV6-5,CASNQGLGDEQYF,TGTGCCAGCAACCAGGGGCTCGGGGACGAGCAGTACTTC
TRBD2,TRBJ2-7,.,TRBV11-3,CASSQMGAGGTYEQYF,TGTGCCAGCAGCCAGATGGGCGCGGGAGGGACCTACGAGCAGTACTTC
.,TRBJ1-1,.,TRBV27,CASSYAGWPEAFF,TGTGCCAGCAGTTATGCAGGCTGGCCTGAAGCTTTCTTT
TRBD1,TRBJ1-6,.,TRBV7-3,CASSVGTGSSPLHF,TGTGCCAGCAGCGTCGGGACAGGGTCCTCACCCCTCCACTTT
.,TRBJ2-3,.,TRBV10-3,CAISTVSTDTQYF,TGTGCCATCAGTACAGTAAGCACAGATACGCAGTATTTT
.,TRBJ2-1,.,TRBV7-8,CASSLLLQYNEQFF,TGTGCCAGCAGCTTACTACTACAATACAATGAGCAGTTCTTC
TRBD1,TRBJ2-1,.,TRBV5-5,CASSLEGARWFF,TGTGCCAGCAGCTTGGAGGGGGCGCGATGGTTCTTC
TRBD2,TRBJ2-2,.,TRBV7-8,CASSFPSGRSVAGELFF,TGTGCCAGCAGCTTCCCTAGCGGGAGGTCGGTGGCCGGGGAGCTGTTTTTT
.,TRBJ2-7,once,TRBV27,CASSLEGRGGYEQYF,TGTGCCAGCAGTTTAGAAGGAAGGGGCGGCTACGAGCAGTACTTC